Below are 22 T cell receptor beta chains sequenced from a single sample in a study of T cell responses to AZD1222 COVID-19 vaccine. The protocol was immunoSEQ multiplex PCR, while the TCRdb copy is restricted to in-frame clones and leaves out a portion. This table holds 120,000 to 150,000 clones, about 87% found once. This sample comprised peripheral blood, obtained on day 0 of AZD1222 vaccination. These receptors all stem from an adult in good health.

The chain employs TRBV3-1 (or the pseudogene TRBV3-2) and TRBJ1-2; 7 bases match TRBD1. This CDR3 is 14 amino acids long. Germline V lookup: CDR1 LGHDT, CDR2 YNNKEL (reference sequence). V lost 7 bases to trimming and J lost 2 bases; unmatched junction nucleotides: 7. CDR3 in DNA: TGTGCCAGCACTCCGGAACAGGGGAACTATGGCTACACCTTC. Translated, it gives CASTPEQGNYGYTF.

The sample holds a few counts of this clone. V gene TRBV7-9 combines with J gene TRBJ1-2, with 10 bases that match TRBD1. V lost 4 bases and J lost 12; bases outside the gene matches: 8. Germline V lookup: CDR1 SEHNR, CDR2 FQNEAQ (reference sequence). The CDR3 spans 13 residues. This CDR3 reads CASSSPGQGDHTF. The CDR3 region has the DNA TGTGCCAGCAGCTCCCCAGGACAGGGGGACCACACCTTC. Full variable domain (remainder filled in from reference TRBV7-9 and TRBJ1-2): DTGVSQNPRHKITKRGQNVTFRCDPISEHNRLYWYRQTLGQGPEFLTYFQNEAQLEKSRLLSDRFSAERPKGSFSTLEIQRTEQGDSAMYLCASSSPGQGDHTFGSGTRLTVV.

The chain recombines TRBV3-1 (or the pseudogene TRBV3-2) with TRBJ1-2; D uncertain. The V gene lost 1 base and the J gene lost 8 bases, with 5 bases spanning the gap. Germline V gene data show CDR1 as LGHDT and CDR2 as YNNKEL (reference sequence). This CDR3 has 11 residues. CDR3 in amino acids: CASSQGQGYTF. CDR3 nucleotides: TGTGCCAGCAGCCAAGGCCAGGGCTACACCTTC.

The genes are TRBV11-2 and TRBJ2-5; 11 nucleotides line up with TRBD1. CDR1 and CDR2 (germline): SGHAT, FQNNGV. CDR3 length: 15 residues. Trimming at V came to 7 bases and at J to 5 bases, leaving 9 bases not matched to a gene. CDR3 nucleotides: TGTGCCAGCAACCAAATGGGACAGGGGGGGGAGACCCAGTACTTC. Protein: CASNQMGQGGETQYF. Complete variable domain (other parts from reference TRBV11-2 and TRBJ2-5): EAGVAQSPRYKIIEKRQSVAFWCNPISGHATLYWYQQILGQGPKLLIQFQNNGVVDDSQLPKDRFSAERLKGVDSTLKIQPAKLEDSAVYLCASNQMGQGGETQYFGPGTRLLVL.

This clone has just a few counts. The V gene is TRBV19, the J gene TRBJ1-4; D is unclear. Germline assignment: CDR1 LNHDA and CDR2 SQIVND (reference sequence). Trimming pared 9 bases from V and 0 bases from J, leaving 11 bases between. The CDR3 totals 14 residues. The CDR3 coding sequence is TGTGCCAGCTGGGCGGGCGCAACTAATGAAAAACTGTTTTTT. It codes for CASWAGATNEKLFF.

The rearrangement links TRBV4-2 to TRBJ2-3, with D possibly TRBD2 on 7 matching bases. The V and J ends lost 2 bases and 6 bases respectively, with 30 bases between them. The germline gives CDR1 LGHNA, CDR2 YNFKEQ. The CDR3 has 20 amino acids. CDR3 in amino acids: CASSQSPGEAGARGWDTQYF. Written as DNA, the CDR3 is TGTGCCAGCAGCCAATCACCCGGGGAGGCGGGGGCCCGGGGATGGGATACGCAGTATTTT.

V is TRBV6-1 and J is TRBJ2-7; 7 nucleotides match TRBD1. V shed 10 bases, J shed 3 bases, and the junction held 12 bases outside the gene matches. Germline loops: CDR1 MNHNS, CDR2 SASEGT. The CDR3 consists of 14 residues. As DNA, the CDR3 is TGTGCCACGAGTGAACAGGGGCTACGCTACGAGCAGTACTTC. Translated: CATSEQGLRYEQYF.

The CDR3 region is CASRLRNQDTQYF. CDR3 in DNA: TGTGCCAGCAGATTGAGAAACCAAGATACGCAGTATTTT. The gene calls are TRBV7-2 and TRBJ2-3; no firm D call. The CDR3 is 13 residues long. Germline values: CDR1 SGHTA, CDR2 FQGNSA. Trimming left V 6 bases short and J 5 bases short, with 12 bases between.

J is TRBJ2-2 and V is TRBV7-9; TRBD1 agrees at 7 bases. This CDR3 comprises 15 residues. V lost 2 bases to trimming and J lost 7 bases; unmatched junction nucleotides: 7. Germline CDR1 and CDR2: SEHNR and FQNEAQ (reference sequence). The CDR3 DNA sequence: TGTGCCAGCAGCTTATCCAGGGGGAGACACGGGGAGCTGTTTTTT. This gives the protein CASSLSRGRHGELFF.

The chain couples TRBV2 to TRBJ2-2; D gene ambiguous. CDR3 length equals 13 residues. The V end lost 7 bases, the J end lost 1 base, and 7 bases lay between the germline ends. The V gene's germline CDR1 is SNHLY and CDR2 FYNNEI. The CDR3, as DNA: TGTGCCAGCAACCCCGGGAACACCGGGGAGCTGTTTTTT. Translating gives CASNPGNTGELFF.

The chain links TRBV4-3 to TRBJ2-7; no firm D call. CDR3 length equals 13 residues. Germline V gene data show CDR1 as LGHNA and CDR2 as YSLEER. V lost 0 bases to trimming and J lost 3 bases, with 6 bases between them. The CDR3 loop reads CASSQDVGYEQYF. The CDR3 DNA reads as TGCGCCAGCAGCCAAGATGTGGGCTACGAGCAGTACTTC.

The gene calls are TRBV27 and TRBJ1-4; perhaps TRBD1 as D (5 bases). CDR1 is MNHEY and CDR2 is SMNVEV in the germline V gene (reference sequence). Trimming took off 2 bases at V and 7 bases at J, with 14 bases between the two ends. CDR3 length: 15 residues. The CDR3 DNA is TGTGCCAGCAGTTTAAATTTGTTAGGGGTTGAAAAACTGTTTTTT. Protein sequence: CASSLNLLGVEKLFF.

Here the CDR3 reads CASSIDLEGENTEAFF. The CDR3 bases are TGTGCCAGTAGTATAGATCTTGAGGGCGAGAACACTGAAGCTTTCTTT. The V gene is TRBV19, the J gene TRBJ1-1, with D unclear. CDR3 size: 16 residues. Germline V gene lookup returns CDR1 LNHDA and CDR2 SQIVND (reference sequence). Trimming pared 0 bases from V and 1 base from J, leaving 12 bases between.

This sequence joins TRBV3-1 (or the pseudogene TRBV3-2) and TRBJ2-3, with 10 bases aligning to TRBD2. J lost 5 bases, V lost 4 bases, and 9 bases had no gene match. Germline lookup yields CDR1 LGHDT and CDR2 YNNKEL (reference sequence). The length of the CDR3 is 16 residues. In DNA form, the CDR3 reads TGTGCCAGCAGCCCCAGAGCGGGGGGGCCGGGAGATACGCAGTATTTT. It codes for CASSPRAGGPGDTQYF.

This clone was recorded only once. V gene TRBV5-1 combines with J gene TRBJ1-1, with TRBD1 as a possible D gene (5 bases). Trimming removed 4 bases from V and 4 bases from J, with 14 bases in between. The CDR3 spans 14 residues. Germline V gene sequence: CDR1 SGHRS, CDR2 YFSETQ. CDR3 sequence reads: CASSLFRDGTEAFF. The CDR3 region has the DNA TGCGCCAGCAGCCTCTTCAGGGATGGCACTGAAGCTTTCTTT.

The chain joins TRBV7-3 to TRBJ2-1; TRBD1 matches at 9 bases. V lost 1 base to trimming and J lost 7 bases; unmatched junction nucleotides: 5. Germline loops: CDR1 SGHTA, CDR2 FQGTGA. The CDR3 is 15 amino acids. The CDR3 nucleotides are TGTGCCAGCAGCTTAAACAGGGGGCGCTGGAATGAGCAGTTCTTC. Its protein product is CASSLNRGRWNEQFF.

This clone appeared a few times. The genes are TRBV27 and TRBJ1-2; unclear D gene. The ends were cut back, 0 bases at V and 4 bases at J, with 6 bases in the middle. This CDR3 is built from 13 residues. CDR1 and CDR2 from the germline V gene are MNHEY and SMNVEV (reference sequence). Here the CDR3 DNA reads TGTGCCAGCAGTTTATCAGGAGTCTATGGCTACACCTTC. This encodes CASSLSGVYGYTF.

V gene TRBV5-6 combines with J gene TRBJ1-3, with a weak D call TRBD1 (6 bases). There are 15 residues in the CDR3. V was trimmed by 7 bases and J by 0 bases, leaving 14 bases between them. CDR1 and CDR2 from the germline V gene are SGHDT and YYEEEE. For the CDR3, the DNA is TGTGCCAGCGGTCGGCAGGGGACCTCTGGAAACACCATATATTTT. The encoded protein is CASGRQGTSGNTIYF.

This rearrangement joins TRBV5-4 to TRBJ1-2; 9 bases map to TRBD1. The CDR3 runs to 15 residues. In germline, CDR1 is SGHNT, CDR2 YYREEE (reference sequence). V gave up 4 bases and J gave up 2 bases; unmatched junction bases: 6. For the CDR3, the DNA is TGTGCCAGCAGCAGTGCCGGACAGGGGAACTATGGCTACACCTTC. Protein sequence: CASSSAGQGNYGYTF.

CDR3 protein: CSASNRGHSSYNSPLHF. CDR3 in DNA: TGCAGTGCTAGTAACAGAGGTCATAGCTCCTATAATTCACCCCTCCACTTT. V and J are TRBV20-1 and TRBJ1-6; no clear D. This CDR3 is 17 amino acids long. The V gene lost 3 bases and the J gene lost 0 bases, with 15 bases spanning the gap. Germline values: CDR1 DFQATT, CDR2 SNEGSKA (reference sequence).

The chain links TRBV2 to TRBJ1-5; 8 bases align to TRBD1. This CDR3 is 14 amino acids long. Per germline, CDR1 SNHLY and CDR2 FYNNEI. The V gene end was trimmed by 6 bases and the J gene end by 5 bases; junction bases not matched to a gene: 6. CDR3 DNA: TGTGCCAGCAGCAAGACAGGGGTCTATCAGCCCCAGCATTTT. This gives the protein CASSKTGVYQPQHF. The entire variable domain, with the rest obtained from reference TRBV2 and TRBJ1-5, is as follows: EPEVTQTPSHQVTQMGQEVILRCVPISNHLYFYWYRQILGQKVEFLVSFYNNEISEKSEIFDDQFSVERPDGSNFTLKIRSTKLEDSAMYFCASSKTGVYQPQHFGDGTRLSIL.

The chain carries TRBV6-4 and TRBJ2-1; D possibly corresponds to TRBD2 (6 bases). V lost 4 bases and J lost 10, with 11 bases in between. This CDR3 has 12 amino acids. Germline V lookup: CDR1 MRHNA, CDR2 SNTAGT. The CDR3 spells CASSGSGQEQFF. Here the CDR3 DNA reads TGTGCCAGCAGTGGTAGCGGCCAAGAGCAGTTCTTC.